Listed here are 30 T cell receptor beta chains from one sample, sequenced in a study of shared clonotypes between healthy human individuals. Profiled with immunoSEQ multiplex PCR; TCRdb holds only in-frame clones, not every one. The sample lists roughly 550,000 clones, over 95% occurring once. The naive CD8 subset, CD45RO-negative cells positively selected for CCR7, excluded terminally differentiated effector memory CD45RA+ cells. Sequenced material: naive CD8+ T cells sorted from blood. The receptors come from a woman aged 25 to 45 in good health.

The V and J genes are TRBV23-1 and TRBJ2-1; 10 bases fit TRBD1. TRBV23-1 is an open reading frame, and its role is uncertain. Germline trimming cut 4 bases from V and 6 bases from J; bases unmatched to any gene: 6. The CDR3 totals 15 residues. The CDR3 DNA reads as TGCGCCAGCAGTCTCCGGACAGGGGGTTTCAATGAGCAGTTCTTC. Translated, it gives CASSLRTGGFNEQFF.

CDR3 amino acids: CASSQSGQGDEQYF. CDR3 in DNA: TGTGCCAGCAGCCAGTCGGGACAGGGAGACGAGCAGTACTTC. The J gene is TRBJ2-7, the V gene TRBV16; 9 nucleotides match TRBD1. The V gene end was trimmed by 3 bases and the J gene end by 5 bases; junction bases not matched to a gene: 5. Germline values: CDR1 KGHSY, CDR2 FQNENV. The CDR3 runs 14 residues.

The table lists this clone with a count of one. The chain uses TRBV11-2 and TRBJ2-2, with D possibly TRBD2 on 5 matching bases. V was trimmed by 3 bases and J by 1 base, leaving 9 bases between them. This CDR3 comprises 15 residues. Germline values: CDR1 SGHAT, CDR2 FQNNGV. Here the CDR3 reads CASSFSGVNTGELFF. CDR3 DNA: TGTGCCAGCAGCTTCAGCGGAGTGAACACCGGGGAGCTGTTTTTT.

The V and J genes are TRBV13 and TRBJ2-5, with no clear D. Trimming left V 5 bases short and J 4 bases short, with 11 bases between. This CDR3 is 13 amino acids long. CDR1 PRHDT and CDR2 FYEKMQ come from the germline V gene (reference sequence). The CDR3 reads CASSPGGRETQYF. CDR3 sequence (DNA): TGTGCCAGCAGCCCAGGCGGTCGAGAGACCCAGTACTTC.

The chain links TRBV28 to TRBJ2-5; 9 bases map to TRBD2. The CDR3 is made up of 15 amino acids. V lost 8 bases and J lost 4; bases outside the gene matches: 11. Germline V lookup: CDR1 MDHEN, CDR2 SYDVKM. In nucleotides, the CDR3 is TGTGCCAGCGGGTCTAGCGGGAATCCCACAGAGACCCAGTACTTC. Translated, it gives CASGSSGNPTETQYF.

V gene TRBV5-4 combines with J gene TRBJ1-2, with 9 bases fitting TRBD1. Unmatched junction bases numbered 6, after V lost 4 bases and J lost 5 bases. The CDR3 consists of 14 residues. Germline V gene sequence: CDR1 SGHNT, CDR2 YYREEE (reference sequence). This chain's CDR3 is CASSDWDRDYGYTF. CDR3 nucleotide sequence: TGTGCCAGCAGCGACTGGGACAGGGATTATGGCTACACCTTC.

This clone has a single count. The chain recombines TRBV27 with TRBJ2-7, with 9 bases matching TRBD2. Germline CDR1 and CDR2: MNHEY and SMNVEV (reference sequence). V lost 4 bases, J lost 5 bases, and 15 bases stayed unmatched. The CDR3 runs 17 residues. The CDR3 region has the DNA TGTGCCAGCAGTTACTCCCTTACGCGGGAGGGCGTAAACGAGCAGTACTTC. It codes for CASSYSLTREGVNEQYF.

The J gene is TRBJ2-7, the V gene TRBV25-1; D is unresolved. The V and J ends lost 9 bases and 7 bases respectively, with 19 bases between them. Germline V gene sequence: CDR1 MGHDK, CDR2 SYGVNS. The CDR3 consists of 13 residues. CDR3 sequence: CASRYGQRGEQYF. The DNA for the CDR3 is TGTGCCAGTCGGTACGGCCAGCGCGGAGAGCAGTACTTC.

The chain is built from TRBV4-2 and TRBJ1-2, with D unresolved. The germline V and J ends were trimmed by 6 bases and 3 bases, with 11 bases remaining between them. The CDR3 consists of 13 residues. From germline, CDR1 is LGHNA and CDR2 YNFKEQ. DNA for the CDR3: TGTGCCAGCAGTGTCGCAGATGACTATGGCTACACCTTC. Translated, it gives CASSVADDYGYTF.

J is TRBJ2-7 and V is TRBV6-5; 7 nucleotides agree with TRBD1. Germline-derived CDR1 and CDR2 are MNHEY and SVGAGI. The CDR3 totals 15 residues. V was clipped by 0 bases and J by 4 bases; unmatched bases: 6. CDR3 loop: CASSYSWTGGYEQYF. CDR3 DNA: TGTGCCAGCAGTTACTCGTGGACAGGCGGTTACGAGCAGTACTTC.

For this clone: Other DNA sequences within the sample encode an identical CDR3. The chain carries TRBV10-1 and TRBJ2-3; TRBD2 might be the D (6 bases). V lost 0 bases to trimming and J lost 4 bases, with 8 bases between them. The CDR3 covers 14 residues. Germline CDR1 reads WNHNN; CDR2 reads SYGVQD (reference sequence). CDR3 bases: TGCGCCAGCAGTGAGTCGGGCGGGGCAGATACGCAGTATTTT. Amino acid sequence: CASSESGGADTQYF.

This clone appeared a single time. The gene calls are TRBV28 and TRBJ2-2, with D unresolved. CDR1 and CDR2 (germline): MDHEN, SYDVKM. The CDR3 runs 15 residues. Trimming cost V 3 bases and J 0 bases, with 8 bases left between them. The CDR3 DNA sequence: TGTGCCAGCAGTTTCAAGGATACGAACACCGGGGAGCTGTTTTTT. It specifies CASSFKDTNTGELFF.

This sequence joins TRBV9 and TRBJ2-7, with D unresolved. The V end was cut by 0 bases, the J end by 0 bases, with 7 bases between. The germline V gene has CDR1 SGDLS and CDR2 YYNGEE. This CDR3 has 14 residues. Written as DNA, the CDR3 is TGTGCCAGCAGCGTAGAAACGGGCTCCTACGAGCAGTACTTC. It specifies CASSVETGSYEQYF.

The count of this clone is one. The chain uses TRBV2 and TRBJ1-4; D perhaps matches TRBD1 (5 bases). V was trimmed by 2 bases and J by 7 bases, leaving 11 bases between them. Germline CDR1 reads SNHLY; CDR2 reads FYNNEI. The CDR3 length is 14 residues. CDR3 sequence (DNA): TGTGCCAGCAGTGAATACCAGGGCTCTGAAAAACTGTTTTTT. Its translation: CASSEYQGSEKLFF. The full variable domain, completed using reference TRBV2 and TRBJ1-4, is EPEVTQTPSHQVTQMGQEVILRCVPISNHLYFYWYRQILGQKVEFLVSFYNNEISEKSEIFDDQFSVERPDGSNFTLKIRSTKLEDSAMYFCASSEYQGSEKLFFGSGTQLSVL.

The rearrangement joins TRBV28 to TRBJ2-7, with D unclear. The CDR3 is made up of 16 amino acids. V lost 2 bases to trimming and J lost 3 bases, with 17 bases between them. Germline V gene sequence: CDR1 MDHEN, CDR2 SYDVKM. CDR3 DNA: TGTGCCAGCAGTTTACTCGAAGACACACCCCTCTACGAGCAGTACTTC. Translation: CASSLLEDTPLYEQYF.

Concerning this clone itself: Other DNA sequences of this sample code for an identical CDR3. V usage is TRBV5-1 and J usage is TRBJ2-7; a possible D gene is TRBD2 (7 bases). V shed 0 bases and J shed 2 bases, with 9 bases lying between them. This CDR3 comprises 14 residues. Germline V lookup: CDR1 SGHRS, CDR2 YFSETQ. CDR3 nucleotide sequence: TGCGCCAGCAGCTTGGGCGGGGGCACCTACGAGCAGTACTTC. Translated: CASSLGGGTYEQYF.

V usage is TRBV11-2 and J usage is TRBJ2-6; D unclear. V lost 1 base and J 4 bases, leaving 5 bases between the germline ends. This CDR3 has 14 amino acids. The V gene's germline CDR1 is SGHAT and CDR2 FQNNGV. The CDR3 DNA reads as TGTGCCAGCAGCTTAGGGCCGGGGGCCAACGTCCTGACTTTC. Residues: CASSLGPGANVLTF.

The CDR3 sequence is CASSLYGGDTDTQYF. The CDR3 DNA follows: TGTGCCAGCAGTTTATATGGAGGAGACACAGATACGCAGTATTTT. The chain combines TRBV28 with TRBJ2-3, with a weak D call TRBD2 (5 bases). Germline V gene sequence: CDR1 MDHEN, CDR2 SYDVKM. The germline V and J ends were trimmed by 1 base and 2 bases, with 10 bases remaining between them. The CDR3 runs 15 residues.

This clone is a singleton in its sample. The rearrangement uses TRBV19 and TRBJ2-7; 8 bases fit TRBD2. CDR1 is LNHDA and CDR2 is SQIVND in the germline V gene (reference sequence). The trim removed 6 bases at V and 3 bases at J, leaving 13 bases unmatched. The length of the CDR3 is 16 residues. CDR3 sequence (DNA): TGTGCCAGTAGCCCCCAGGGGATGGCGGGAGGCTACGAGCAGTACTTC. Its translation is CASSPQGMAGGYEQYF.

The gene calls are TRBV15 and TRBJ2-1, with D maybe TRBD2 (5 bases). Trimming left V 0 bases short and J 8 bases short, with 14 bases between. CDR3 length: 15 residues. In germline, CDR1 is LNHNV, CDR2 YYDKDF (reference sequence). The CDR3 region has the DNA TGTGCCACCAGCAGAGATGGGAGACCCGCGGATGAGCAGTTCTTC. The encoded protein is CATSRDGRPADEQFF.

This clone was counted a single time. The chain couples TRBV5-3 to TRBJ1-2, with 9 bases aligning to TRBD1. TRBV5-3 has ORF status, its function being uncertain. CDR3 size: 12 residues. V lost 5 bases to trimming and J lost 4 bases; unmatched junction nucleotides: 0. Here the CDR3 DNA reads TGTGCCAGAAGGGACAGGGGCTATGGCTACACCTTC. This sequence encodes CARRDRGYGYTF.

CDR3 residues: CASSVENRFQETQYF. In DNA form, the CDR3 reads TGTGCCAGCAGCGTAGAAAACAGGTTCCAAGAGACCCAGTACTTC. The chain combines TRBV9 with TRBJ2-5; D is perhaps TRBD1 (5 bases). Germline CDR1 SGDLS, CDR2 YYNGEE. V lost 0 bases and J lost 1, with 10 bases in between. The CDR3 has 15 amino acids.

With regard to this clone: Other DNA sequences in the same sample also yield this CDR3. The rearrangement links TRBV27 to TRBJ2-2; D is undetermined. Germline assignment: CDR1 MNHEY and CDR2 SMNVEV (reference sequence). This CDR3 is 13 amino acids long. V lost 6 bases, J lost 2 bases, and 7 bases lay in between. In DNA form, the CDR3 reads TGTGCCAGCAGGGGATTAAACACCGGGGAGCTGTTTTTT. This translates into CASRGLNTGELFF.

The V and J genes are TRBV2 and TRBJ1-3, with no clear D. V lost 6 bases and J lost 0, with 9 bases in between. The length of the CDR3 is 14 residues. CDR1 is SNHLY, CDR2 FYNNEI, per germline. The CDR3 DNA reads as TGTGCCAGCAGGAATTGGGACTCTGGAAACACCATATATTTT. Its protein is CASRNWDSGNTIYF.

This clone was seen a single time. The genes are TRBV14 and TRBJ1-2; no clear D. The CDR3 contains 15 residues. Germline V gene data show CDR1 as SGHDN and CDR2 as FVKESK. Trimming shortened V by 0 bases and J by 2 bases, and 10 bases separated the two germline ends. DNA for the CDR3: TGTGCCAGCAGCCAAGAGTACGGGAACAACTATGGCTACACCTTC. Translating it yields CASSQEYGNNYGYTF.

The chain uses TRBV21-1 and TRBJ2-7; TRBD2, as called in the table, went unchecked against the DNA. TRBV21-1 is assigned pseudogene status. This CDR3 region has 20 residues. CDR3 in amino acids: CASSKEKGAGGCGGSYEQYF. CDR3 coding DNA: TGTGCCAGCAGCAAAGAAAAGGGAGCGGGAGGCTGTGGAGGTTCCTACGAGCAGTACTTC.

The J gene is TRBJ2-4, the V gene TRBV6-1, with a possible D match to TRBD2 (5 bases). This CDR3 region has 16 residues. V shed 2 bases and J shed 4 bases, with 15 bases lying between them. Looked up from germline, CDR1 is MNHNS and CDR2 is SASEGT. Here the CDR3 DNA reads TGTGCCAGCAGTGAATATAGAGGGAATGGAAAAAACATTCAGTACTTC. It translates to CASSEYRGNGKNIQYF.

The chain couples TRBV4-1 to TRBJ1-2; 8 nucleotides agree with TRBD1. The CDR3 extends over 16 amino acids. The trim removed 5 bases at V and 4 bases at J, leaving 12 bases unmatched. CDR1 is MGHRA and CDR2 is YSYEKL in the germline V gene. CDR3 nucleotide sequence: TGCGCCAGCAGCTTTGGGCCGACAGGGGAAAGCTATGGCTACACCTTC. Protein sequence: CASSFGPTGESYGYTF.

CDR3 sequence: CASSPWGRTPPGEQYF. The DNA of the CDR3 is TGTGCCAGCAGCCCCTGGGGCAGAACGCCCCCCGGCGAGCAGTACTTC. The V and J genes are TRBV5-6 and TRBJ2-7, with a weak D call TRBD1 (5 bases). The CDR3 sequence is 16 residues long. Germline CDR1 SGHDT, CDR2 YYEEEE. V was trimmed by 4 bases and J by 6 bases, leaving 23 bases between them.

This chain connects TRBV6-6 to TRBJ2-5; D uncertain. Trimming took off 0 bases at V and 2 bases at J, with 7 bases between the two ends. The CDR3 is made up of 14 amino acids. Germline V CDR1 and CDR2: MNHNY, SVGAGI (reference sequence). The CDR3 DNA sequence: TGTGCCAGCAGTTACTCGAGTCTACAAGAGACCCAGTACTTC. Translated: CASSYSSLQETQYF.